This is a list of T cell receptor beta chains from one sample in a study of beta chain features in type 1 diabetes. Assay used: immunoSEQ multiplex PCR; TCRdb lists only in-frame clones, some missing. The top ten clones hold around 0.25% of a sample with about 42,000 clones, approximately 53% of them seen once. Sequencing was performed on stem cell memory CD4+ T cells from blood. These TCRs come from a woman in her 30s in good health. CDR3s include the opening cysteine and the closing phenylalanine or tryptophan. A D gene is named only where the DNA matches it firmly. Size values are once, few and many counts, or a class for expanded clones, and some rows have none.

d_gene	abundance	v_gene	j_gene	CDR3nt	CDR3aa
TRBD1	NA	TRBV7-2	TRBJ2-7	TGTGCCAGCGCAACAGGGGGACTTGGGAACGAGCAGTACTTC	CASATGGLGNEQYF
TRBD2	NA	TRBV4-2	TRBJ2-1	TGTGCCAGCAGCCCCCGGACTAGCGCCTTCAATGAGCAGTTCTTC	CASSPRTSAFNEQFF
TRBD2	NA	TRBV5-1	TRBJ2-1	TGCGCCAGCAGCTTGGATCCTAGCGGGAGGAATTACAATGAGCAGTTCTTC	CASSLDPSGRNYNEQFF
TRBD2	NA	TRBV7-2	TRBJ2-2	TGTGCCAGCAGCTTAGTAACGTTAGCGGGAAGCGGGGAGCTGTTTTTT	CASSLVTLAGSGELFF
TRBD2	NA	TRBV6-5	TRBJ2-7	TGTGCCAGCAGAACTAGCGGAGGGAGCCACGAGCAGTACTTC	CASRTSGGSHEQYF
TRBD1	once	TRBV5-6	TRBJ1-5	TGTGCCAGCAGCTTGGGGGACAGAGATCAGCCCCAGCATTTT	CASSLGDRDQPQHF
NA	NA	TRBV7-9	TRBJ2-7	TGTGCCAGCAGCTTAACTGCATCCTACGAGCAGTACTTC	CASSLTASYEQYF
TRBD2	NA	TRBV11-2	TRBJ2-1	TGTGCCAGCAGCTTAGACTTAGCGGGAGGCCTCTACAATGAGCAGTTCTTC	CASSLDLAGGLYNEQFF
TRBD1	few	TRBV9	TRBJ2-3	TGTGCCAGCAGCCTGACAGGGAGCACAGATACGCAGTATTTT	CASSLTGSTDTQYF
NA	NA	TRBV21-1	TRBJ1-2	TGTGCCAGCACCTCCCAGGGGGGAGACTATGGCTACACCTTC	CASTSQGGDYGYTF
TRBD2	few	TRBV9	TRBJ2-1	TGTGCCAGCAGGACAGGGACTAGCGGGAACAATGAGCAGTTCTTC	CASRTGTSGNNEQFF
TRBD1	NA	TRBV7-2	TRBJ2-7	TGTGCCAGCAGCTCTGGACAGGGGAGGCAGCAGTACTTC	CASSSGQGRQQYF
NA	NA	TRBV7-9	TRBJ1-4	TGTGCCAGCACCCAGGCGTCCGCTGGATTTAAGGAACTGTTTTTT	CASTQASAGFKELFF
TRBD2	NA	TRBV7-2	TRBJ2-6	TGTGCCAGCAGCTTAGTAGCGGGGGGTTCTGGGGCCAACGTCCTGACTTTC	CASSLVAGGSGANVLTF
NA	NA	TRBV6-6	TRBJ1-5	TGTGCCAGCAGCCTCGGGGATCAGCCCCAGCATTTT	CASSLGDQPQHF
NA	NA	TRBV7-3	TRBJ2-1	TGTGCCAGCAGCTTAAACCAGGGAAAGCAGTTCTTC	CASSLNQGKQFF
TRBD1	NA	TRBV11-3	TRBJ1-1	TGTGCCAGCAGCTCGGGACAGGAAGCTTTCTTT	CASSSGQEAFF
TRBD2	NA	TRBV7-2	TRBJ2-2	TGTGCCAGCAGCTTTCGACTAGCGGGAGGTCCCACCGGGGAGCTGTTTTTT	CASSFRLAGGPTGELFF
TRBD1	NA	TRBV30	TRBJ1-5	TGTGCCTGGAGTTCCGACAGGGGTGGCAATCAGCCCCAGCATTTT	CAWSSDRGGNQPQHF
TRBD2	NA	TRBV5-1	TRBJ2-7	TGCGCCAGCAGCCCTGTCACGGGGGGGCCTGACGAGCAGTACTTC	CASSPVTGGPDEQYF
NA	NA	TRBV5-6	TRBJ2-5	TGTGCCAGCAGCATACAAGAGACCCAGTACTTC	CASSIQETQYF
NA	NA	TRBV11-2	TRBJ2-1	TGTGCCAGCAACCCAGGGGGGTCAGGGAGTGAACAGTTCTTC	CASNPGGSGSEQFF
NA	few	TRBV7-9	TRBJ2-2	TGTGCCAGCGGGGGGACAGCTTCGAACACCGGGGAGCTGTTTTTT	CASGGTASNTGELFF
NA	few	TRBV9	TRBJ1-2	TGTGCCAGGAGACCCTGGGCCCGCACCTTC	CARRPWARTF
TRBD2	NA	TRBV15	TRBJ2-1	TGTGCCACCAGCAGTCTGGGACTAGCGGGAATTCGCGATGAGCAGTTCTTC	CATSSLGLAGIRDEQFF
TRBD2	NA	TRBV27	TRBJ2-1	TGTGCCAGCAGGGGGACTAGTGGTAGGAATGAGCAGTTCTTC	CASRGTSGRNEQFF
NA	NA	TRBV25-1	TRBJ1-4	TGTGCCAGCAGTGACGGGGGGATAAATGAAAAACTGTTTTTT	CASSDGGINEKLFF
NA	NA	TRBV18	TRBJ1-4	TGTGCCAGCTCACGGGCAGGTGCAACTAATGAAAAACTGTTTTTT	CASSRAGATNEKLFF
TRBD2	NA	TRBV7-2	TRBJ2-7	TGTGCCAGCAGCTTGGGAGCGGGAGGCTCCTACGAGCAGTACTTC	CASSLGAGGSYEQYF
TRBD1	few	TRBV5-1	TRBJ2-2	TGCGCCAGCAGTGGGACAGGAGACACCGGGGAGCTGTTTTTT	CASSGTGDTGELFF
TRBD2	NA	TRBV9	TRBJ2-7	TGTGCCAGCAGCTTACGGGGGGAAGGGTACGAGCAGTACTTC	CASSLRGEGYEQYF
TRBD2	few	TRBV29-1	TRBJ2-1	TGCAGCGTTGATTCTAGCGGGATTTACAATGAGCAGTTCTTC	CSVDSSGIYNEQFF
TRBD1	NA	TRBV18	TRBJ1-1	TGTGCCAGCTCACGGACAGGGGAGAATACTGAAGCTTTCTTT	CASSRTGENTEAFF
NA	NA	TRBV5-4	TRBJ1-5	TGTGCCAGCAGCTTGGGCGGTCAGGGTCTTCTCAATCAGCCCCAGCATTTT	CASSLGGQGLLNQPQHF
TRBD1	few	TRBV4-2	TRBJ2-2	TGTGCCAGCAGCCAGACAGGGGATTTCACCGGGGAGCTGTTTTTT	CASSQTGDFTGELFF
TRBD2	NA	TRBV11-2	TRBJ2-1	TGTGCCAGCATCCCCGGGGCGGGAGGATCCTACAATGAGCAGTTCTTC	CASIPGAGGSYNEQFF
NA	NA	TRBV7-3	TRBJ2-2	TGTGCCAGCAGCTTAAGGGGTCGGGGCGGGATCAGGTTGGACACCGGGGAGCTGTTTTTT	CASSLRGRGGIRLDTGELFF
NA	few	TRBV6-5	TRBJ1-1	TGTGCCAGCAGAGGGGACACTGAAGCTTTCTTT	CASRGDTEAFF
NA	NA	TRBV10-3	TRBJ2-5	TGTGCCATCAGTGTCACAGACCAAGAGACCCAGTACTTC	CAISVTDQETQYF
TRBD1	NA	TRBV28	TRBJ1-4	TGTGCCACCGACGGGACAGCTAATGAAAAACTGTTTTTT	CATDGTANEKLFF
TRBD2	NA	TRBV7-2	TRBJ2-2	TGTGCCAGCAGCTTCCGGGAGGGCGAGGGCACCGGGGAGCTGTTTTTT	CASSFREGEGTGELFF
NA	NA	TRBV30	TRBJ1-2	TGTGCCTGGCACGGACAGTTCAACTATGGCTACACCTTC	CAWHGQFNYGYTF
NA	NA	TRBV18	TRBJ1-4	TGTGCCAGCTCAACTAACAGGGCAGAAAAACTGTTTTTT	CASSTNRAEKLFF